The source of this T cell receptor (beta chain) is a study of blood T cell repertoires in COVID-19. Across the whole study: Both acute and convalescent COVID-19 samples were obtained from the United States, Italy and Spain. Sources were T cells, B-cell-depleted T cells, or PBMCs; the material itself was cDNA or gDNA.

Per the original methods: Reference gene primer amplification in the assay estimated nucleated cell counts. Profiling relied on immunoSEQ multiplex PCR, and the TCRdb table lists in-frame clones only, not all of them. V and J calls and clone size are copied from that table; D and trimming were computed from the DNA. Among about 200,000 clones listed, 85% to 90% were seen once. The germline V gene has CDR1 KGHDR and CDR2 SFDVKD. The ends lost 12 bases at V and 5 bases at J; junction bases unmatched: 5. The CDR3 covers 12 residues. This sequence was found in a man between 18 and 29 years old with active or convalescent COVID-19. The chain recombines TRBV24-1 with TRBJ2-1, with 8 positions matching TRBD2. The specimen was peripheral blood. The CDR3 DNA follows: TGTGCCGAGCGGGAGAGCAACAATGAGCAGTTCTTC. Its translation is CAERESNNEQFF.